This T cell receptor beta chain is drawn from a study of patients and donors after allogeneic stem cell transplantation. This clonotype was found many times. MiXCR was run by TCRdb on the RT-PCR reads, yielding one entry per CDR3 protein. The repertoire includes 920,000 or so distinct CDR3 sequences, roughly 18% of them detected once, and around 5.5% sits in the top ten. The V gene's germline CDR1 is SQVTM and CDR2 ANQGSEA. The CDR3 runs to 11 residues. V gave up 5 bases and J gave up 0 bases, with 4 bases separating them. The receptor's source is a human donor who was either an allogeneic HSCT recipient or a stem cell or donor lymphocyte infusion donor (not recorded which). It is not recorded whose cells these are; they may come from a transplant donor. The chain couples TRBV29-1 to TRBJ1-1; no clear D. The specimen sequenced was blood, either unsorted or a sorted T cell fraction (not recorded which). The CDR3 sequence is CSVSVNTEAFF. DNA of the CDR3: TGCAGCGTTTCGGTGAACACTGAAGCTTTCTTT.